Below, 2 T cell receptor beta chains from the same sample are listed, as sequenced in a study of blood T cell repertoires in COVID-19. Some clones are missing from TCRdb's copy, which holds only in-frame ones; the method was immunoSEQ multiplex PCR. The profile covers around 300,000 clones, with 75% to 90% appearing a single time and roughly 6.3% taken by the ten largest. The specimen was peripheral blood. The receptors were gathered from a woman aged 45 to 65 with COVID-19, enrolled during active disease.

CDR3 nucleotide sequence: TGTGCCAGCATGACTAGCTACGAGCAGTACTTC. This encodes CASMTSYEQYF. The J gene is TRBJ2-7, the V gene TRBV2; D is perhaps TRBD2 (6 bases). CDR1 SNHLY and CDR2 FYNNEI come from the germline V gene. V shed 7 bases and J shed 3 bases, with 7 bases lying between them. The CDR3 is 11 residues long.

This chain joins TRBV24-1 and TRBJ2-7; 8 bases are a match to TRBD1. Germline V gives CDR1 KGHDR, CDR2 SFDVKD. Trimming cost V 2 bases and J 2 bases; bases outside gene matches: 19. The CDR3 length is 20 residues. The chain's CDR3 is CATSDSNRPGQVTSTYEQYF. DNA of the CDR3: TGTGCCACCAGTGATTCGAACCGTCCGGGACAGGTAACATCGACCTACGAGCAGTACTTC.